This T cell receptor (beta chain) is from a study of control samples from healthy donors and cancer patients. This CDR3 is built from 15 residues. V lost 2 bases and J lost 6; bases outside the gene matches: 6. The V gene's germline CDR1 is SGHDT and CDR2 YYEEEE. Some clones are missing from TCRdb's copy, which holds only in-frame ones; the method was immunoSEQ multiplex PCR. The table records 70,000 to 95,000 clones, more than 85% of them present only once. The source is a woman in her 30s in good health. Sequenced: blood. The chain joins TRBV5-6 to TRBJ1-5; 9 nucleotides agree with TRBD1. The CDR3 DNA follows: TGTGCCAGCAGCTTCGGGACAGGGAAAATTCAGCCCCAGCATTTT. It yields the protein CASSFGTGKIQPQHF.